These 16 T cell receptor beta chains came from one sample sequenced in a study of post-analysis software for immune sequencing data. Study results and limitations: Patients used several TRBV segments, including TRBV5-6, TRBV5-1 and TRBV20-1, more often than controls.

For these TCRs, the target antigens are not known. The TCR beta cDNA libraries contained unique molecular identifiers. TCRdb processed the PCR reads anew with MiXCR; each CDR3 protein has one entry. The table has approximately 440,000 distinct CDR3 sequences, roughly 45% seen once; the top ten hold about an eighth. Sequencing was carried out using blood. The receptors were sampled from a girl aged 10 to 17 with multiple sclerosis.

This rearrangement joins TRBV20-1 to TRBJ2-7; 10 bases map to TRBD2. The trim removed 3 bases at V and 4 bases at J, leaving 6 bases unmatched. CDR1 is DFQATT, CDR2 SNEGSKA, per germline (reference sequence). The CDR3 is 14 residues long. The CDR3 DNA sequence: TGCAGTGCTAGCCTAGCGGGAGTGTATTACGAGCAGTACTTC. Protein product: CSASLAGVYYEQYF.

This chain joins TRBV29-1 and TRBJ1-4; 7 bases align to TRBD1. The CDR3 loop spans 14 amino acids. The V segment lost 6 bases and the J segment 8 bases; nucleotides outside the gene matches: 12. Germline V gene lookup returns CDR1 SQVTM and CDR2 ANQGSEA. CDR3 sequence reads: CSVTNRGFREKLFF. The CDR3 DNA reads TGCAGCGTGACCAACAGGGGCTTTAGAGAAAAACTGTTTTTT. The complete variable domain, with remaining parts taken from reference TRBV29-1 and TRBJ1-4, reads SAVISQKPSRDICQRGTSLTIQCQVDSQVTMMFWYRQQPGQSLTLIATANQGSEATYESGFVIDKFPISRPNLTFSTLTVSNMSPEDSSIYLCSVTNRGFREKLFFGSGTQLSVL.

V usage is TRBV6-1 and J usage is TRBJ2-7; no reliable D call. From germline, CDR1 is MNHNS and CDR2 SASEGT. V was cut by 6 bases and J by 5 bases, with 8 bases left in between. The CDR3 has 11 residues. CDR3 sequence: CASSEPDEQYF. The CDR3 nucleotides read TGTGCCAGCAGCGAGCCCGACGAGCAGTACTTC.

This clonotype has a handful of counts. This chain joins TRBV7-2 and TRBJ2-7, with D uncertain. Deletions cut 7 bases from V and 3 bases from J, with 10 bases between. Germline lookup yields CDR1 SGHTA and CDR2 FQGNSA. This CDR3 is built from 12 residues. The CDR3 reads CASTRALYEQYF. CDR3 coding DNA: TGTGCCAGCACCCGGGCTCTCTACGAGCAGTACTTC. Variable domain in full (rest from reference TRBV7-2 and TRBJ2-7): GAGVSQSPSNKVTEKGKDVELRCDPISGHTALYWYRQSLGQGLEFLIYFQGNSAPDKSGLPSDRFSAERTGGSVSTLTIQRTQQEDSAVYLCASTRALYEQYFGPGTRLTVT.

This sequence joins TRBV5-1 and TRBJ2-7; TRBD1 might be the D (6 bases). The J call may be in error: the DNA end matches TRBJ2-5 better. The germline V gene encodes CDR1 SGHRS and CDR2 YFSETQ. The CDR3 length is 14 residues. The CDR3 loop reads CASSLNGGSETQYF. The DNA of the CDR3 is TGCGCCAGCAGCTTGAATGGGGGCTCAGAGACCCAGTACTTC.

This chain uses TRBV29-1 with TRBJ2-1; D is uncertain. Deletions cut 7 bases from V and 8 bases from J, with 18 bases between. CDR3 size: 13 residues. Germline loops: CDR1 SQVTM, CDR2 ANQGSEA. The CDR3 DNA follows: TGCAGCGGGCACGGAGAAGATTCCGATGAGCAGTTCTTC. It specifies CSGHGEDSDEQFF.

CDR3 DNA sequence: TGTGCCAGCAGCCAAGAAAGACTGTGGGACAATGAGCAGTTCTTC. Protein product: CASSQERLWDNEQFF. V is TRBV3-1 and J is TRBJ2-1; unclear D gene. The V gene's germline CDR1 is LGHDT and CDR2 YNNKEL (reference sequence). The CDR3 is 15 residues long. Trimming took 0 bases from V and 5 from J, leaving 11 bases between them.

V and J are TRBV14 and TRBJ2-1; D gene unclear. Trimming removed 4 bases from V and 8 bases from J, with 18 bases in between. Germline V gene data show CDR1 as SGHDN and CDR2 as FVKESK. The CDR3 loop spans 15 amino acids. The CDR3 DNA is TGTGCCAGCAGCCCGCTACAAGGCGCCTTGGATGAGCAGTTCTTC. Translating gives CASSPLQGALDEQFF. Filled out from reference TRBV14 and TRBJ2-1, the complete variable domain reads EAGVTQFPSHSVIEKGQTVTLRCDPISGHDNLYWYRRVMGKEIKFLLHFVKESKQDESGMPNNRFLAERTGGTYSTLKVQPAELEDSGVYFCASSPLQGALDEQFFGPGTRLTVL.

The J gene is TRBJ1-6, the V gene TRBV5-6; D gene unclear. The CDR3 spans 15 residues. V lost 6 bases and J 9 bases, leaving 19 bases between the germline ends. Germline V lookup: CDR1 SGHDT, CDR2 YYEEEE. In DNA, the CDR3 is TGTGCCAGCAACCTCCGGGAGACCGTCGGTTCACCCCTCCACTTT. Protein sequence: CASNLRETVGSPLHF.

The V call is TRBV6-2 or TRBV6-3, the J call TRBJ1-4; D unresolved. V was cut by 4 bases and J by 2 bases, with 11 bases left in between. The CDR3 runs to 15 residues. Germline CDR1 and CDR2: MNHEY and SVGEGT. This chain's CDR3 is CASSSLRTTNEKLFF. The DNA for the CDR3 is TGTGCCAGCAGTTCCCTCCGAACGACTAATGAAAAACTGTTTTTT.

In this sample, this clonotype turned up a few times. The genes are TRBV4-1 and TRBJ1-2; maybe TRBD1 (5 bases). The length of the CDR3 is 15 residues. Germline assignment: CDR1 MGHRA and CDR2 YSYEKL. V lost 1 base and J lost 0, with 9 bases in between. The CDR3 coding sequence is TGCGCCAGCAGCCAAGCGGGGACGGCTAACTATGGCTACACCTTC. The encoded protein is CASSQAGTANYGYTF.

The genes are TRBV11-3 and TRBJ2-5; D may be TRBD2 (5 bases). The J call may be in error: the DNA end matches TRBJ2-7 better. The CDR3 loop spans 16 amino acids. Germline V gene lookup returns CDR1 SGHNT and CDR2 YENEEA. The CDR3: CASSQWGEGNRAEQYF. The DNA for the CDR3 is TGTGCCAGCAGCCAGTGGGGTGAGGGCAATCGCGCCGAGCAGTACTTC.

In nucleotides, the CDR3 is TGTGCCAGCAGCTTTAGCGGGAGGGCCGAAAATGAGCAGTTCTTC. Amino acids: CASSFSGRAENEQFF. The V and J genes are TRBV12-3 or TRBV12-4 and TRBJ2-1; 11 bases map to TRBD2. After removal of 6 bases from V and 7 bases from J, the junction contained 8 bases not matched to a gene. This CDR3 spans 15 amino acids.

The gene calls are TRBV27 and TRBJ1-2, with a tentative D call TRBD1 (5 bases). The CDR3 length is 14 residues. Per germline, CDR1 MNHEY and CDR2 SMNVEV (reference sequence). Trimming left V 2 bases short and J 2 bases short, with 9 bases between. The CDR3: CASSLRQRNYGYTF. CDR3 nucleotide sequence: TGTGCCAGCAGTTTAAGACAGCGGAACTATGGCTACACCTTC.

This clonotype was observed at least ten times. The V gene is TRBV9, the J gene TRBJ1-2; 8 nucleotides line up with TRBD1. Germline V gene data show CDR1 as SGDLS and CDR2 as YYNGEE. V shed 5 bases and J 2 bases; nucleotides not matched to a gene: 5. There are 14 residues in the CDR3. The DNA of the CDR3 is TGTGCCAGCAGTCCGGGACAGGCGAACTATGGCTACACCTTC. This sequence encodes CASSPGQANYGYTF.

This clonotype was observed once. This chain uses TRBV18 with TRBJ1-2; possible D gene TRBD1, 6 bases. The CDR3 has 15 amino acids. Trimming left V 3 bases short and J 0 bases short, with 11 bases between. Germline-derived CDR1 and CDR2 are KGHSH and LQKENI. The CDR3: CASSPTTGTNYGYTF. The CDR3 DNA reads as TGTGCCAGCTCACCCACAACAGGGACTAACTATGGCTACACCTTC. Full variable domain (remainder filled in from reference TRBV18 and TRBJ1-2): NAGVMQNPRHLVRRRGQEARLRCSPMKGHSHVYWYRQLPEEGLKFMVYLQKENIIDESGMPKERFSAEFPKEGPSILRIQQVVRGDSAAYFCASSPTTGTNYGYTFGSGTRLTVV.